The clone carrying this T cell receptor beta chain showed up just a few times. Its antigen is unknown. The V end lost 3 bases, the J end lost 8 bases, and 17 bases lay between the germline ends. The CDR3 extends over 15 amino acids. The germline gives CDR1 SGHTA, CDR2 FQGTGA. Via MiXCR, TCRdb re-called the reads, giving one row per CDR3 protein. The sample yields around 550,000 distinct CDR3 sequences, about 25% seen once. The data derive from a study of T cell repertoires in cytomegalovirus infection. Study information: The public TCR beta signatures pointed to both CMV infection and matching HLA type. The study's findings and limits: Within the response measured ex vivo, HLA-C-restricted CMV-specific TCR beta clonotypes were dominant. Summed public TCR beta family frequency identified CMV carriers bearing the relevant HLA.

Input material: PBMCs. The chain is built from TRBV7-3 and TRBJ2-1, with D possibly TRBD2 on 7 matching bases. The clonotype comes from a human donor in good health (CMV status not recorded). Some clones in this sample may be carry-over from other donors' samples. The CDR3 DNA sequence: TGTGCCAGCAGCTTCTCCAGGGGAGGGCAGGATGAGCAGTTCTTC. As protein: CASSFSRGGQDEQFF.